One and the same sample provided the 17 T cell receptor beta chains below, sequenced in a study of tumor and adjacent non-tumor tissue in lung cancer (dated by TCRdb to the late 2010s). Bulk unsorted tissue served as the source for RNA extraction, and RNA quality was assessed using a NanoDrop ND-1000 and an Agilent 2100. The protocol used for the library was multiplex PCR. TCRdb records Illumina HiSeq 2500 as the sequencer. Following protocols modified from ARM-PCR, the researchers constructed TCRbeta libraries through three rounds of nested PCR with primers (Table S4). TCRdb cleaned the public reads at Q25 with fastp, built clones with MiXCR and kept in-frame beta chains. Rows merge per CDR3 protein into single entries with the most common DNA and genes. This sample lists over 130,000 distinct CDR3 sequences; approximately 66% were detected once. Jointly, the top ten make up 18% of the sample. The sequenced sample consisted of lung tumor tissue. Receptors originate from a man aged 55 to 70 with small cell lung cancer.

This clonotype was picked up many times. CDR3 region: CASTTTGSYGYTF. In DNA form, the CDR3 reads TGTGCCAGCACCACGACAGGAAGCTATGGCTACACCTTC. The genes are TRBV12-3 or TRBV12-4 and TRBJ1-2; D might be TRBD1 (6 bases). The CDR3 has 13 amino acids. Between the trimmed V and J ends, which lost 7 bases and 4 bases, there was a span of 13 bases.

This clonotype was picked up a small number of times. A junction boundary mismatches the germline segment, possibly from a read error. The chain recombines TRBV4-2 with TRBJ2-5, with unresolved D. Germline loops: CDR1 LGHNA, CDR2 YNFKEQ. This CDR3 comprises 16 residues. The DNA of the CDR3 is TGTGCCAGCACCCAAGACCCCACCGGGTTTGTTGGGACCCAGTACTTC. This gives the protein CASTQDPTGFVGTQYF.

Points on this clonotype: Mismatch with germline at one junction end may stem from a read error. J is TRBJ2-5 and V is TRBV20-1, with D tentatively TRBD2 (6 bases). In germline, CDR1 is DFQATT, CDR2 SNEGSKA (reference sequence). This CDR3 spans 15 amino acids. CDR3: CSAFTPAGDQETQYF. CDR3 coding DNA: TGCAGTGCTTTCACCCCAGCGGGCGACCAAGAGACACAGTACTTC.

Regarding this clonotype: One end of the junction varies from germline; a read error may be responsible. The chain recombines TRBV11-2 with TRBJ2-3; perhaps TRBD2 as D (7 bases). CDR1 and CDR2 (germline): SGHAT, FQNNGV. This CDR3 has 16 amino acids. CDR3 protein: CATSKQGWGGTGTQYF. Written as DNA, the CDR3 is TGTGCCACCAGTAAACAAGGTTGGGGGGGCACAGGTACGCAGTATTTT.

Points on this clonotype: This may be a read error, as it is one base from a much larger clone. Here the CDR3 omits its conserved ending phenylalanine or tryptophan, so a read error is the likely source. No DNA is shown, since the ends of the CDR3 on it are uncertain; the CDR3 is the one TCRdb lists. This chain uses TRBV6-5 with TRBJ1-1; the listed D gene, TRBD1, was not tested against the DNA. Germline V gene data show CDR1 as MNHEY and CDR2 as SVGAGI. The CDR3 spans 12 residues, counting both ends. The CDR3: CASTRQGVNTFL.

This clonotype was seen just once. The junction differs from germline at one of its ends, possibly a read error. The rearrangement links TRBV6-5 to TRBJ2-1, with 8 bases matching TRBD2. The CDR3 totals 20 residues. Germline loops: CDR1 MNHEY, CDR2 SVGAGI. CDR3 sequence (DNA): TGTGCCAGCAGTTCAAAGCGGGAGTGGCCCTCTAGGAACTCCTACAATGATCAGTTCTTC. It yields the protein CASSSKREWPSRNSYNDQFF.

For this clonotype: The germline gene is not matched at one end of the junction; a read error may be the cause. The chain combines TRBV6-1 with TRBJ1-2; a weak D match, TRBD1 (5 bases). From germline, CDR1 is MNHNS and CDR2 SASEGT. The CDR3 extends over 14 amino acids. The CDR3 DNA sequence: TGTGCCAGCAGTGAGGACACGGGAAACTATGGCTACATCTTC. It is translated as CASSEDTGNYGYIF.

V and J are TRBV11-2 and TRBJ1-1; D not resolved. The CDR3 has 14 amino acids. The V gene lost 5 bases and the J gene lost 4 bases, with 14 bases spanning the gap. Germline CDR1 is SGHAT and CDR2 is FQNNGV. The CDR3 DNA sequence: TGTGCCAGCAGCCTAAAAGTAGAGGCCACTGAAGCTTTCTTT. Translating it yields CASSLKVEATEAFF.

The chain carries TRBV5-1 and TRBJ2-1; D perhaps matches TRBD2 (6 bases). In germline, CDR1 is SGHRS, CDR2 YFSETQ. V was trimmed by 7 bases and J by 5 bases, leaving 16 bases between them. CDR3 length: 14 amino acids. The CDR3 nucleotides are TGCGCCAGCTTCAGCCCGGGACTCCACAATGAGCAGTTCTTC. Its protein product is CASFSPGLHNEQFF.

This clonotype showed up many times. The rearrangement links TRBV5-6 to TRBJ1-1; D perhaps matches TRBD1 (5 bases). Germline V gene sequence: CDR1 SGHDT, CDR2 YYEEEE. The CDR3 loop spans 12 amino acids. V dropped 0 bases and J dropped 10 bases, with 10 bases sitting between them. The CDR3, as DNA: TGTGCCAGCAGCTTGGTGCGGGGGATAGCTTTCTTT. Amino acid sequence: CASSLVRGIAFF.

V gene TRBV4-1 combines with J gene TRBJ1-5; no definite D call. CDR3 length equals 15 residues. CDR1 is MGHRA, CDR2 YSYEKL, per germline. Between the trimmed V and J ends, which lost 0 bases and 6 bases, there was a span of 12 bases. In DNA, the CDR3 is TGCGCCAGCAGCCAAGATGTCAGGCCTACTCAGCCCCAGCATTTT. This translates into CASSQDVRPTQPQHF.

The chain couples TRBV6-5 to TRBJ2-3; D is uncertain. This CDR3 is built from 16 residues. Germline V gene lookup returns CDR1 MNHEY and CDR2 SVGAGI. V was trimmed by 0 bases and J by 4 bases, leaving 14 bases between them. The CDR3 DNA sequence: TGTGCCAGCAGTTACTCGATTGGTCTTTCCCCAGATACGCAGTATTTT. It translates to CASSYSIGLSPDTQYF.

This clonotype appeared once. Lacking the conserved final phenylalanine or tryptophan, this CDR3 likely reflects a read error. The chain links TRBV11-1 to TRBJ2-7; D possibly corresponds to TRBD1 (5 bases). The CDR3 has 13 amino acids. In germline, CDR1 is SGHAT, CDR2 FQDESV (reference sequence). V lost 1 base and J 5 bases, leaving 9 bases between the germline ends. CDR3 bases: TGTGCCAGCAGCTTAGGCAGGGCCAACGAGCAGTACTAC. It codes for CASSLGRANEQYY.

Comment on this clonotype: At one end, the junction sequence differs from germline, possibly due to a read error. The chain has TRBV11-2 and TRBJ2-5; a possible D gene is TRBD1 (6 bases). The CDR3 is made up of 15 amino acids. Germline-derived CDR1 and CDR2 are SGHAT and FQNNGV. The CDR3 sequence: CASNLKLTGLETKYF. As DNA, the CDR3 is TGTGCCAGTAACTTGAAACTGACAGGTCTAGAGACCAAGTACTTC.

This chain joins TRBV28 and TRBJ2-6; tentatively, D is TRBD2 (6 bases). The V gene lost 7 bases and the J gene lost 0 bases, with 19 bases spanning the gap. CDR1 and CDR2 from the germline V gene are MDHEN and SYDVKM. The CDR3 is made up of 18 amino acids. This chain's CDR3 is CASTIIPGVFSGANVLTF. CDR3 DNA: TGTGCCAGCACTATAATTCCGGGGGTGTTCTCTGGGGCCAACGTCCTGACTTTC.

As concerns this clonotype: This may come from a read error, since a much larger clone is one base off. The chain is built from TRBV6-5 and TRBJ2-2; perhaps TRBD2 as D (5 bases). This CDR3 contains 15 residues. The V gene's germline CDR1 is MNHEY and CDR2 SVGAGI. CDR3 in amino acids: CASSSHSLGAGEPFF. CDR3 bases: TGTGCCAGCAGTTCCCACTCGCTGGGAGCCGGGGAGCCGTTTTTT.

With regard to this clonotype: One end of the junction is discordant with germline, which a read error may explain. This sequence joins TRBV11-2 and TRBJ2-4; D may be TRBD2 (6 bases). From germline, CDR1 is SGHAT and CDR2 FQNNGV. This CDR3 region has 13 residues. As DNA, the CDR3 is TGTGCCAGTAGCTTAGAGGCAGCGGGCACTCAGTACTTC. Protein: CASSLEAAGTQYF.